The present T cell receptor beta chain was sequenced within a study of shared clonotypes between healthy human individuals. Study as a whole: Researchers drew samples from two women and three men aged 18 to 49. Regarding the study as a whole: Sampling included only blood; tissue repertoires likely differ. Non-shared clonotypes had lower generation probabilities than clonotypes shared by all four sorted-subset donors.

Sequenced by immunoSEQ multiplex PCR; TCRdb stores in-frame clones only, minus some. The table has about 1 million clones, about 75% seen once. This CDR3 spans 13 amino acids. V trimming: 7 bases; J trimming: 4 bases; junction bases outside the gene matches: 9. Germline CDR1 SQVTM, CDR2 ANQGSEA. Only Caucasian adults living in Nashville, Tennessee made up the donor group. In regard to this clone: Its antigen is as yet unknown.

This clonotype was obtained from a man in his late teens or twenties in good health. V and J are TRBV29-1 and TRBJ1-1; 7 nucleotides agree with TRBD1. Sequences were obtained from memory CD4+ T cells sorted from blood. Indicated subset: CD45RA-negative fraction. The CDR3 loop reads CSARTQGGTEAFF. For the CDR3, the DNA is TGCAGCGCCCGGACTCAGGGGGGCACTGAAGCTTTCTTT. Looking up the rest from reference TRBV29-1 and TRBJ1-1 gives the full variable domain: SAVISQKPSRDICQRGTSLTIQCQVDSQVTMMFWYRQQPGQSLTLIATANQGSEATYESGFVIDKFPISRPNLTFSTLTVSNMSPEDSSIYLCSARTQGGTEAFFGQGTRLTVV.